This entry concerns a single T cell receptor beta chain. Its specificity is unknown. Amplified TCR beta CDR3 regions derived from RNA transcripts. TCR CDR3 underwent first-round RT-PCR with the HTBI primer set. TCRdb reanalysed the multiplex PCR reads using MiXCR and keeps one entry per CDR3 protein. The table includes some 700,000 distinct CDR3 sequences, approximately 15% detected once. Patients aged 18 to 65 with hyperthyroidism were newly diagnosed, with duration under 2 months. Criteria for exclusion of patients were uncontrolled infection, other autoimmune disease, pregnancy or lactation. V was shortened by 6 bases and J by 2 bases, with 13 bases between the two germline ends. Germline assignment: CDR1 ENHRY and CDR2 SYGVKD. The CDR3 has 14 amino acids. This sample was included in a study of T cells in Graves' hyperthyroidism and ophthalmopathy. Looking at the study overall: Peripheral blood collection took place at initial diagnosis, before any treatment. Study-wide results and limits: Most clonotypes expanded in thyroid above 0.001 were likewise present in blood.

Sequencing was performed on blood. The chain couples TRBV10-3 to TRBJ1-1, with D possibly being TRBD1 (6 bases). This clonotype originated in a middle-aged man with Graves' hyperthyroidism. DNA for the CDR3: TGTGCCATCAGGGAGAGGGGGGCTAACACTGAAGCTTTCTTT. This encodes CAIRERGANTEAFF.